This TCR beta chain was identified in a study of CD8+CD57+ T cells in acquired aplastic anemia. Study-wide results and caveats: Comparison of patients with controls identified about 30 shared CD8+ CDR3 sequences. No significant patient-versus-control difference appeared in CD8+ Simpson's diversity.

Comments on this clonotype: Its antigen is currently unknown.

Germline V lookup: CDR1 LGHNT, CDR2 FRNRAP. Unmatched junction bases numbered 13, after V lost 2 bases and J lost 6 bases. This CDR3 comprises 16 residues. Genomic DNA acted as the template from which TCR beta VDJ combination and CDR3 sequence profiling were carried out. TCRdb re-analysed the reads in MiXCR, keeping a single row per CDR3 protein. Of hundreds of thousands of distinct CDR3 sequences in the sample, just under 70% were seen once. Material for sequencing was sorted CD4+, CD8+, or CD8+CD57+ T cells (not recorded which) from PBMCs. V and J are TRBV12-5 and TRBJ2-7; 7 bases agree with TRBD1. The clonotype comes from a human donor in good health, serving as a control. Written as DNA, the CDR3 is TGTGCTAGTGGTTTGACAAACAGGGGTTTTTCTTCCGAGCAGTACTTC. This codes for CASGLTNRGFSSEQYF. Complete variable domain (other parts from reference TRBV12-5 and TRBJ2-7): DARVTQTPRHKVTEMGQEVTMRCQPILGHNTVFWYRQTMMQGLELLAYFRNRAPLDDSGMPKDRFSAEMPDATLATLKIQPSEPRDSAVYFCASGLTNRGFSSEQYFGPGTRLTVT.